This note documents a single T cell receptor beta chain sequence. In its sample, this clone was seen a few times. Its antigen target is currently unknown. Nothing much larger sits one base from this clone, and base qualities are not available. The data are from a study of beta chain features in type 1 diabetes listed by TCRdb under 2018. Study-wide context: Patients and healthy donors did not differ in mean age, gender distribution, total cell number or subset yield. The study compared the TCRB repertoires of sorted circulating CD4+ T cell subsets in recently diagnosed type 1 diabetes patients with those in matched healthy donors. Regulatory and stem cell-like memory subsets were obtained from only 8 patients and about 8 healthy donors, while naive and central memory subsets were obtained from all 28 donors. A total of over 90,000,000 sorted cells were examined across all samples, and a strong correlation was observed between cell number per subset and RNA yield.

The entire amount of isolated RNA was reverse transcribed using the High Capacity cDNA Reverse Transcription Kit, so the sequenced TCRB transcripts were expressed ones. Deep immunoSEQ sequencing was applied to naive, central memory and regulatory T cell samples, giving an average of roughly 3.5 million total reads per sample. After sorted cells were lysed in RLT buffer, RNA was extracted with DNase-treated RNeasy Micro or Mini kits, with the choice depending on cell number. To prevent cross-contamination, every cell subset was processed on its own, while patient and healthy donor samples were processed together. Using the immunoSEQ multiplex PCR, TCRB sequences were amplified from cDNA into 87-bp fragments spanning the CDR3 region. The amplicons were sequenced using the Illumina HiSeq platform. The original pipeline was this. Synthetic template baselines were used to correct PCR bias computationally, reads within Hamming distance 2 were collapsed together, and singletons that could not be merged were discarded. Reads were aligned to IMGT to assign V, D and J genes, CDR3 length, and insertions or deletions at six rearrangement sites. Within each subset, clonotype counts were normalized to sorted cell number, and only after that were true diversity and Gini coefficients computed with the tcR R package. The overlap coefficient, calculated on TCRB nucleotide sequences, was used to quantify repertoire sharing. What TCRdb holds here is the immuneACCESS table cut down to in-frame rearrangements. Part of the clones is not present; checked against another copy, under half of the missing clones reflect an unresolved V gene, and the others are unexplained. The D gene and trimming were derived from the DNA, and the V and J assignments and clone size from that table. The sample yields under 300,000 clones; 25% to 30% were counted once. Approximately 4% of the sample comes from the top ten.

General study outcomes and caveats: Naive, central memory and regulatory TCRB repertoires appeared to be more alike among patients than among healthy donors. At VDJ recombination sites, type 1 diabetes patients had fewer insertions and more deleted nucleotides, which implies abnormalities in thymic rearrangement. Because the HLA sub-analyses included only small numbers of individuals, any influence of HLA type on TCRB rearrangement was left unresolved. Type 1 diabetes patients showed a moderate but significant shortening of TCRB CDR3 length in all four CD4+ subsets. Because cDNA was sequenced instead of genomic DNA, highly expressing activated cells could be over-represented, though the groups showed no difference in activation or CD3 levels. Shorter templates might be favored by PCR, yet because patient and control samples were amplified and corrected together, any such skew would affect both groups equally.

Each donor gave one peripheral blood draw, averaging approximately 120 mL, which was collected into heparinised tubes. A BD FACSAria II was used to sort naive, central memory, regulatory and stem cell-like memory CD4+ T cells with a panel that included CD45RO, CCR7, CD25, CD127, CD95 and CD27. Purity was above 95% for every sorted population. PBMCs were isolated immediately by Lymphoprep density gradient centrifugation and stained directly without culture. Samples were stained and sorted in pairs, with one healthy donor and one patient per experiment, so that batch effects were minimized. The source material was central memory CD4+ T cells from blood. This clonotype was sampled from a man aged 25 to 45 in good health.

The CDR3 region reads CASSLDAGANVLTF. The DNA sequence reads TGTGCCAGCAGCTTGGATGCTGGGGCCAACGTCCTGACTTTC. The V gene is TRBV7-2 and the J gene is TRBJ2-6, with no confidently assigned D gene. The V and J ends are trimmed by 3 bases and 2 bases, leaving 5 bases between them. Including cysteine and phenylalanine, the CDR3 has 14 amino acids. The DNA shown is the 42-base CDR3, in frame from base 1. CDR1 is given as SGHTA and CDR2 as FQGNSA, both from the germline V gene.